These T cell receptor beta chains were read from a single sample in a study of metastatic and nonmetastatic thyroid tumors. From the PCR reads, TCRdb re-called clones with MiXCR. The table includes over 45,000 clones, approximately 20% detected once. Sequencing was performed on blood. The receptor set was obtained from a male donor with papillary thyroid cancer or a benign thyroid nodule (not recorded which). Some clones in this sample may be carry-over from other donors' samples. The CDR3 runs from the conserved cysteine through the conserved F or W. Fields, in order: J gene, clone size, V gene, D gene, CDR3 protein, CDR3 DNA. D genes are given only for firm matches. Clone size, where shown, is once, few, many, or a class for clones that have expanded.

J gene: TRBJ2-1
clone size: many
V gene: TRBV14
D gene: NA
CDR3 protein: CASSHRVRHEQFF
CDR3 DNA: TGTGCCAGCAGCCATCGGGTCCGGCATGAGCAGTTCTTC

J gene: TRBJ2-7
clone size: few
V gene: TRBV15
D gene: NA
CDR3 protein: CATSRVYGGAEQYF
CDR3 DNA: TGTGCCACCAGCAGAGTTTATGGCGGGGCGGAGCAGTACTTC

J gene: TRBJ1-2
clone size: many
V gene: TRBV6-1
D gene: NA
CDR3 protein: CASSEANYGYTF
CDR3 DNA: TGTGCCAGCAGTGAAGCTAACTATGGCTACACCTTC

J gene: TRBJ2-7
clone size: NA
V gene: TRBV4-2
D gene: TRBD2
CDR3 protein: CASSQGSGGEQYF
CDR3 DNA: TGTGCCAGCAGCCAAGGGAGCGGGGGCGAGCAGTACTTC

J gene: TRBJ1-1
clone size: few
V gene: TRBV16
D gene: NA
CDR3 protein: CASSQSASPNTEAFF
CDR3 DNA: TGTGCCAGCAGCCAATCGGCCTCCCCGAACACTGAAGCTTTCTTT

J gene: TRBJ2-5
clone size: NA
V gene: TRBV20-1
D gene: TRBD2
CDR3 protein: CSARDSLAGRQETQYF
CDR3 DNA: TGCAGTGCTAGAGATAGTTTAGCGGGACGGCAAGAGACCCAGTACTTC

J gene: TRBJ2-3
clone size: many
V gene: TRBV20-1
D gene: TRBD2
CDR3 protein: CSARDRIAGDIDTQYF
CDR3 DNA: TGCAGTGCTAGAGATCGAATAGCGGGAGATATAGATACGCAGTATTTT

J gene: TRBJ2-7
clone size: few
V gene: TRBV24-1
D gene: NA
CDR3 protein: CTTSDQTKNAYEQYF
CDR3 DNA: TGTACCACAAGTGATCAGACAAAAAATGCCTACGAGCAGTACTTC

J gene: TRBJ1-2
clone size: once
V gene: TRBV5-1
D gene: NA
CDR3 protein: CASSLAGRSVYTF
CDR3 DNA: TGCGCCAGCAGCTTGGCAGGTCGAAGCGTCTACACCTTC

J gene: TRBJ2-2
clone size: NA
V gene: TRBV7-3
D gene: TRBD2
CDR3 protein: CASIHSGTRRTGELFF
CDR3 DNA: TGTGCCAGCATCCACTCTGGGACTAGAAGGACCGGGGAGCTGTTTTTT

J gene: TRBJ2-7
clone size: NA
V gene: TRBV10-3
D gene: TRBD2
CDR3 protein: CVISSGSGGRTGGLPYEQYF
CDR3 DNA: TGTGTCATCAGTTCCGGATCGGGCGGGAGGACGGGTGGACTTCCCTACGAGCAGTACTTC